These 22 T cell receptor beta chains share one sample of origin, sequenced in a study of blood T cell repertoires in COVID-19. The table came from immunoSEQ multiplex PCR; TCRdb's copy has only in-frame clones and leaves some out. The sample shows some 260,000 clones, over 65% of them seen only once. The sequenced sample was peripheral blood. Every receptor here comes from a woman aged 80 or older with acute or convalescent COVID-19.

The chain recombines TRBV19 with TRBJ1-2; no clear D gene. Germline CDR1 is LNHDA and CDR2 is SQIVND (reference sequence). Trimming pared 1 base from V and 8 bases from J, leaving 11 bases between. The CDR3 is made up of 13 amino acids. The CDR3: CASSIGGNRGYTF. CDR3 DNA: TGTGCCAGTAGTATAGGCGGGAATAGGGGCTACACCTTC.

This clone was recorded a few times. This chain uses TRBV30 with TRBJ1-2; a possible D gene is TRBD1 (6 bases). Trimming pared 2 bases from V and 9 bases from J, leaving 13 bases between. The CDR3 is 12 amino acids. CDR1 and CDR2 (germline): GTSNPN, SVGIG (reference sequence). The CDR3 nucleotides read TGTGCCTGGAGTCCAGGGGCAGGACGCTACACCTTC. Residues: CAWSPGAGRYTF.

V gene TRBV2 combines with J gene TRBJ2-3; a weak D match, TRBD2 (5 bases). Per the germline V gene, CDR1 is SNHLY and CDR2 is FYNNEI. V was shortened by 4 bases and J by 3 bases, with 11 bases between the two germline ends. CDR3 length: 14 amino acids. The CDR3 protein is CASSVDPGTDTQYF. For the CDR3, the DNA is TGTGCCAGCAGTGTAGACCCGGGGACAGATACGCAGTATTTT.

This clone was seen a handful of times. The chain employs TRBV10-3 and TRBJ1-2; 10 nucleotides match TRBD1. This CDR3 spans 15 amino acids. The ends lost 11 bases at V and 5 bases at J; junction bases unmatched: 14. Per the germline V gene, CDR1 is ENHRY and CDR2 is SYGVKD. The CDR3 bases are TGTGCCCTGCATACGGGTAGACAGGGGGCATATGGCTACACCTTC. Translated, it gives CALHTGRQGAYGYTF.

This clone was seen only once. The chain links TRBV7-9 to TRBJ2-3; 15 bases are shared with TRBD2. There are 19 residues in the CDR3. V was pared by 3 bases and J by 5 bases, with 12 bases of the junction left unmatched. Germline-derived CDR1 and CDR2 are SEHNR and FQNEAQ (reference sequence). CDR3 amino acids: CASSFMRTSGRARGDTQYF. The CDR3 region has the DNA TGTGCCAGCAGCTTTATGCGGACTAGCGGGAGGGCCCGGGGAGATACGCAGTATTTT.

The CDR3 loop reads CASSLGPISGNTIYF. The CDR3 region has the DNA TGTGCCAGCAGCTTAGGTCCTATCTCTGGAAACACCATATATTTT. The chain joins TRBV7-9 to TRBJ1-3; D call uncertain. The CDR3 is 15 amino acids. V was pared by 1 base and J by 0 bases, with 7 bases between. CDR1 is SEHNR and CDR2 is FQNEAQ in the germline V gene (reference sequence). The full variable domain, rest sourced from reference TRBV7-9 and TRBJ1-3, is DTGVSQNPRHKITKRGQNVTFRCDPISEHNRLYWYRQTLGQGPEFLTYFQNEAQLEKSRLLSDRFSAERPKGSFSTLEIQRTEQGDSAMYLCASSLGPISGNTIYFGEGSWLTVV.

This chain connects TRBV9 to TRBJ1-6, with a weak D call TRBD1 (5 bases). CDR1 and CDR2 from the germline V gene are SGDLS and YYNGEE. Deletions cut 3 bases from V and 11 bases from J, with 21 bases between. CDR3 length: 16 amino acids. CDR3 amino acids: CASSGQRAQRSTPLHF. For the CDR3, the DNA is TGTGCCAGCAGCGGACAGCGGGCACAGCGCAGTACACCCCTCCACTTT. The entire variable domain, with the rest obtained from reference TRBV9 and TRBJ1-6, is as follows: DSGVTQTPKHLITATGQRVTLRCSPRSGDLSVYWYQQSLDQGLQFLIQYYNGEERAKGNILERFSAQQFPDLHSELNLSSLELGDSALYFCASSGQRAQRSTPLHFGNGTRLTVT.

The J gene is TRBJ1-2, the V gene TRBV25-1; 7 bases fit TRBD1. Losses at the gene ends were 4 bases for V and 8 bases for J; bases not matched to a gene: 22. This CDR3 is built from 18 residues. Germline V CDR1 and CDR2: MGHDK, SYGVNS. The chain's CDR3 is CASSVKPGQSLHRGGYTF. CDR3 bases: TGTGCCAGCAGTGTCAAGCCGGGACAGTCTTTGCATCGAGGGGGCTACACCTTC.

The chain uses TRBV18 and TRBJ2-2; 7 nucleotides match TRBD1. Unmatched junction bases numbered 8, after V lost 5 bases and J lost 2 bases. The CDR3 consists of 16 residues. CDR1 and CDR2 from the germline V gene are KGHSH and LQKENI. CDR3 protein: CASSASGTVNTGELFF. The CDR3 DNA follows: TGTGCCAGCTCAGCATCCGGGACAGTTAACACCGGGGAGCTGTTTTTT.

The CDR3 spells CASSFITGKVNNSPLHF. The CDR3 DNA sequence: TGTGCCAGCAGTTTCATAACAGGGAAAGTCAATAATTCACCCCTCCACTTT. The V gene is TRBV27, the J gene TRBJ1-6; D may be TRBD1 (6 bases). Germline CDR1 MNHEY, CDR2 SMNVEV (reference sequence). Trimming shortened V by 3 bases and J by 5 bases, and 17 bases separated the two germline ends. The CDR3 is made up of 17 amino acids.

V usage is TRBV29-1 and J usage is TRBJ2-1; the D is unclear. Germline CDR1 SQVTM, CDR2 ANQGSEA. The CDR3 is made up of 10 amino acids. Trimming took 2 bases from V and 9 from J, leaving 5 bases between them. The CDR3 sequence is CSVELIEQFF. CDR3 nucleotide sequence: TGCAGCGTTGAATTAATTGAGCAGTTCTTC.

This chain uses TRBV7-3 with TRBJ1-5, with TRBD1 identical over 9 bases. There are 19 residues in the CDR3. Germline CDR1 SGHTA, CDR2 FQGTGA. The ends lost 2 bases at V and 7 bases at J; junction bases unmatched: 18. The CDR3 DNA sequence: TGTGCCAGCAGCTTAGAGCTTAATATTAGGACAGGGGTGCGGCAGCCCCAGCATTTT. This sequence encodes CASSLELNIRTGVRQPQHF.

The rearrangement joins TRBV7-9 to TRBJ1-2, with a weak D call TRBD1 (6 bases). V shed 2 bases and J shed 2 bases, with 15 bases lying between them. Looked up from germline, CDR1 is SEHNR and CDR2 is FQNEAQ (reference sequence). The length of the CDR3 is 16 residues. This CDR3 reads CASSLWVGQTNYGYTF. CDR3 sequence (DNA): TGTGCCAGCAGCTTATGGGTAGGACAGACGAACTATGGCTACACCTTC.

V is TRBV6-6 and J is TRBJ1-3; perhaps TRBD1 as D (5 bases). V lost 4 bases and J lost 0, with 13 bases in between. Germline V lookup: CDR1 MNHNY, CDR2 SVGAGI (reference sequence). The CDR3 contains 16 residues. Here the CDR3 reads CASSFDSTASGNTIYF. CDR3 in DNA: TGTGCCAGCAGTTTCGACTCGACAGCCTCTGGAAACACCATATATTTT.

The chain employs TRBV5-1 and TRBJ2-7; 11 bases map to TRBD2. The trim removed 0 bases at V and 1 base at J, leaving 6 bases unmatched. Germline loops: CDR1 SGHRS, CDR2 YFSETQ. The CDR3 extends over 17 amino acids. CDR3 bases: TGCGCCAGCAGCTTGGGCCAAAGACTAGCGGGATCCTACGAGCAGTACTTC. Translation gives CASSLGQRLAGSYEQYF.

The CDR3 DNA sequence: TGTGCCAGCTCACGAATGGCCAGCACAGATACGCAGTATTTT. Its translation is CASSRMASTDTQYF. This sequence joins TRBV18 and TRBJ2-3; no clear D gene. V was trimmed by 4 bases and J by 0 bases, leaving 8 bases between them. Germline V lookup: CDR1 KGHSH, CDR2 LQKENI. This CDR3 has 14 residues.

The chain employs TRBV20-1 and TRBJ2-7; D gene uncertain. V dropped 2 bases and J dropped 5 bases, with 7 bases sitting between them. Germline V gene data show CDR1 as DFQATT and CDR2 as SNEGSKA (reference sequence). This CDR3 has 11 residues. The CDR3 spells CSARIRDEQYF. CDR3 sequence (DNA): TGCAGTGCTAGAATCCGCGACGAGCAGTACTTC.

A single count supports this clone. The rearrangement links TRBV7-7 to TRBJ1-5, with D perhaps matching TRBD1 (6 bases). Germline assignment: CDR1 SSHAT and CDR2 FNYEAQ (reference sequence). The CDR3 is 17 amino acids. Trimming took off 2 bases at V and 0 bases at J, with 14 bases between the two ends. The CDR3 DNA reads TGTGCCAGCAGCTTACGCAACAGGGACTATAGCAATCAGCCCCAGCATTTT. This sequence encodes CASSLRNRDYSNQPQHF.

CDR3 region: CASSPTGYEQYF. The CDR3 DNA is TGTGCCAGCAGTCCAACAGGCTACGAGCAGTACTTC. This chain links TRBV6-6 with TRBJ2-7, with a possible D match to TRBD1 (5 bases). The CDR3 contains 12 residues. CDR1 and CDR2 from the germline V gene are MNHNY and SVGAGI (reference sequence). V lost 5 bases, J lost 3 bases, and 8 bases lay in between.

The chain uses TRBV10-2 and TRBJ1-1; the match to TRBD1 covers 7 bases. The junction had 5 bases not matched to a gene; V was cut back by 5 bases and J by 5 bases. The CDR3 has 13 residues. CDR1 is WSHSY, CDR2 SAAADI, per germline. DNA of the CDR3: TGCGCCAGCAGTTGGACAGGAGGGACTGAAGCTTTCTTT. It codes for CASSWTGGTEAFF.

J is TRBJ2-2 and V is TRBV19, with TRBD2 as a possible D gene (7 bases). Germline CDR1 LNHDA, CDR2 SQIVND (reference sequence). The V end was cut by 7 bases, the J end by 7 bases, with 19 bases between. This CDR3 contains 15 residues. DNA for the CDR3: TGTGCCAGTATTCGGGCGGGGGCCGCGAGCGGGGAGCTGTTTTTT. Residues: CASIRAGAASGELFF.

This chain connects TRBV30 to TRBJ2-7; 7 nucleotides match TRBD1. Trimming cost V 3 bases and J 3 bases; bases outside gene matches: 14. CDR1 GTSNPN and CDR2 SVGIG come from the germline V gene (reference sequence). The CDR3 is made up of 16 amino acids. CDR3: CAWSLQTGHRGYEQYF. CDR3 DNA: TGTGCCTGGAGCCTACAAACCGGCCACAGGGGCTACGAGCAGTACTTC.